This TCR beta chain was obtained from a study of cytomegalovirus exposure and HLA in healthy donors. The PCR was carried out with 60 Vbeta primers and 13 Jbeta primers. Sequencing used immunoSEQ multiplex PCR; TCRdb keeps in-frame clones, though not all of them. This sample has some 90,000 clones; around three quarters occur once, and the top ten carry more than 2.5%. This receptor was identified in a man in his forties in good health and CMV-seronegative. Sequencing was carried out using PBMCs.

The DNA of the CDR3 is TGTGCCACCAGGGGGACAGCTTCCTACGAGCAGTACTTC. Translated: CATRGTASYEQYF. The gene calls are TRBV15 and TRBJ2-7; 7 bases are a match to TRBD1. Germline-derived CDR1 and CDR2 are LNHNV and YYDKDF (reference sequence). V was clipped by 6 bases and J by 1 base; unmatched bases: 3. CDR3 length: 13 amino acids.